A single sample is the source of the 25 T cell receptor beta chains below, sequenced in a study of shared clonotypes between healthy human individuals. Here immunoSEQ multiplex PCR was the method, and the copy in TCRdb shows in-frame clones only, minus some. The top ten clones hold roughly 0.45% of a sample with around 1.5 million clones, 95% to 99% of them seen once. Source material: naive CD4+ T cells sorted from blood. Subset given: CD45RA+ positively selected. The receptors derive from a man aged 25 to 45 in good health.

CDR3 DNA: TGTGCCAGCAGACTAGCGGGGAGCTCCTACGAGCAGTACTTC. It translates to CASRLAGSSYEQYF. The V and J genes are TRBV6-5 and TRBJ2-7; 10 bases are a match to TRBD2. The CDR3 has 14 residues. CDR1 is MNHEY and CDR2 is SVGAGI in the germline V gene. With 6 bases clipped from V and 0 bases from J, the junction kept 2 bases outside the gene matches.

This clone was found once. The DNA of the CDR3 is TGTGCCAGTAGTTTGCAGAGAGGCTACGAGCAGTACTTC. Translated, it gives CASSLQRGYEQYF. The V and J genes are TRBV19 and TRBJ2-7; D remains unclear. The germline gives CDR1 LNHDA, CDR2 SQIVND (reference sequence). The CDR3 is made up of 13 amino acids. V lost 5 bases and J 3 bases, leaving 11 bases between the germline ends.

This rearrangement joins TRBV5-1 to TRBJ1-2, with D tentatively TRBD1 (5 bases). Between the trimmed V and J ends, which lost 4 bases and 6 bases, there was a span of 19 bases. This CDR3 region has 15 residues. Germline loops: CDR1 SGHRS, CDR2 YFSETQ. CDR3 loop: CASSPTRGKADGYTF. The DNA of the CDR3 is TGCGCCAGCAGCCCGACGCGGGGGAAGGCGGATGGCTACACCTTC.

V is TRBV10-3 and J is TRBJ2-2; 8 positions match TRBD2. In germline, CDR1 is ENHRY, CDR2 SYGVKD. V was pared by 2 bases and J by 7 bases, with 6 bases of the junction left unmatched. The CDR3 loop spans 15 amino acids. In DNA form, the CDR3 reads TGTGCCATCAGTGAGACGGGAGGGCCAGGCGGGGAGCTGTTTTTT. Translating it yields CAISETGGPGGELFF.

The CDR3 spells CASSFPEYGYTF. As DNA, the CDR3 is TGTGCCAGCAGTTTCCCCGAATATGGCTACACCTTC. The chain has TRBV28 and TRBJ1-2; D remains unclear. Germline V gene data show CDR1 as MDHEN and CDR2 as SYDVKM. The CDR3 has 12 amino acids. The V gene lost 3 bases and the J gene lost 5 bases, with 7 bases spanning the gap.

The chain carries TRBV11-2 and TRBJ2-3; TRBD2 matches at 10 bases. After removal of 2 bases from V and 3 bases from J, the junction contained 8 bases not matched to a gene. This CDR3 spans 17 amino acids. Germline CDR1 reads SGHAT; CDR2 reads FQNNGV. CDR3 nucleotide sequence: TGTGCCAGCAGCTTAACCCTGACTAGCGGGCTAACAGATACGCAGTATTTT. Its protein product is CASSLTLTSGLTDTQYF.

This chain links TRBV6-5 with TRBJ2-7, with D possibly TRBD1 on 5 matching bases. Germline-derived CDR1 and CDR2 are MNHEY and SVGAGI. The V end lost 7 bases, the J end lost 0 bases, and 13 bases lay between the germline ends. The CDR3 is made up of 14 amino acids. The DNA for the CDR3 is TGTGCCAGCACCCCCGCGACAGACTCCTACGAGCAGTACTTC. It translates to CASTPATDSYEQYF.

A remark on this clone: Other DNA sequences from this sample encode an identical CDR3 as well. V usage is TRBV10-3 and J usage is TRBJ1-5; 7 bases are shared with TRBD1. V shed 0 bases and J 4 bases; nucleotides not matched to a gene: 3. CDR1 is ENHRY, CDR2 SYGVKD, per germline. This CDR3 region has 15 residues. The CDR3 sequence: CAISESGQSNQPQHF. For the CDR3, the DNA is TGTGCCATCAGTGAGTCGGGACAGTCGAATCAGCCCCAGCATTTT.

The chain has TRBV11-3 and TRBJ2-1; 10 nucleotides match TRBD2. The length of the CDR3 is 16 residues. The V gene's germline CDR1 is SGHNT and CDR2 YENEEA. J lost 8 bases, V lost 3 bases, and 10 bases had no gene match. The CDR3 reads CASSFRSGRASDEQFF. CDR3 coding DNA: TGTGCCAGCAGCTTCCGAAGCGGGAGGGCCAGCGATGAGCAGTTCTTC.

The CDR3 DNA reads as TGTGCCAGCAGCGTGACAGGACCTCCGGAGACCCAGTACTTC. The encoded protein is CASSVTGPPETQYF. V and J are TRBV9 and TRBJ2-5, with D possibly matching TRBD1 (6 bases). Per germline, CDR1 SGDLS and CDR2 YYNGEE. This CDR3 has 14 residues. V gave up 2 bases and J gave up 5 bases, with 13 bases separating them.

This rearrangement joins TRBV11-2 to TRBJ1-2; D unclear. In germline, CDR1 is SGHAT, CDR2 FQNNGV. CDR3 length equals 20 residues. V lost 0 bases and J lost 8, with 31 bases in between. The CDR3 sequence is CASSLEGGQTLIRTMGGYTF. In nucleotides, the CDR3 is TGTGCCAGCAGCTTAGAAGGCGGCCAAACCCTCATAAGGACTATGGGGGGCTACACCTTC. Full variable domain (rest looked up from reference TRBV11-2 and TRBJ1-2): EAGVAQSPRYKIIEKRQSVAFWCNPISGHATLYWYQQILGQGPKLLIQFQNNGVVDDSQLPKDRFSAERLKGVDSTLKIQPAKLEDSAVYLCASSLEGGQTLIRTMGGYTFGSGTRLTVV.

The chain employs TRBV6-1 and TRBJ2-7; perhaps TRBD2 as D (6 bases). This CDR3 region has 13 residues. V dropped 8 bases and J dropped 6 bases, with 17 bases sitting between them. Germline CDR1 is MNHNS and CDR2 is SASEGT. Written as DNA, the CDR3 is TGTGCCAGCGGTGCTAGCGTCCTAGCCGAGCAGTACTTC. This codes for CASGASVLAEQYF.

The CDR3 spells CASSVRDSTYNEQFF. The CDR3 DNA sequence: TGTGCCAGCAGCGTAAGGGACTCGACCTACAATGAGCAGTTCTTC. The genes are TRBV9 and TRBJ2-1; TRBD2 might be the D (6 bases). The CDR3 runs 15 residues. The V and J ends lost 1 base and 2 bases respectively, with 10 bases between them. Per germline, CDR1 SGDLS and CDR2 YYNGEE.

This clone is a singleton in its sample. The chain couples TRBV7-8 to TRBJ1-4; unclear D gene. Looked up from germline, CDR1 is SGHVS and CDR2 is FQNEAQ. Trimming cost V 5 bases and J 7 bases, with 14 bases left between them. This CDR3 region has 14 residues. The CDR3 reads CASSLIRQPEKLFF. CDR3 DNA sequence: TGTGCCAGCAGCCTCATTCGCCAACCTGAAAAACTGTTTTTT.

The CDR3, as DNA: TGTGCCAGCAGCCCCGGGACTAGCGCTCTTTACGAGCAGTACTTC. It is translated as CASSPGTSALYEQYF. The chain links TRBV5-4 to TRBJ2-7; 10 bases match TRBD2. The germline CDR1 and CDR2 sequences are SGHNT and YYREEE (reference sequence). The CDR3 covers 15 residues. V dropped 4 bases and J dropped 4; count of bases not matched to a gene: 8.

J is TRBJ2-1 and V is TRBV5-1; D uncertain. Germline V gene lookup returns CDR1 SGHRS and CDR2 YFSETQ. V shed 1 base and J shed 5 bases, with 13 bases lying between them. The CDR3 totals 15 residues. The CDR3 nucleotides are TGCGCCAGCAGCTTGCGATTACAGCCCGACAATGAGCAGTTCTTC. Amino acid sequence: CASSLRLQPDNEQFF.

The V gene is TRBV9, the J gene TRBJ2-2; 7 bases map to TRBD2. Losses at the gene ends were 6 bases for V and 1 base for J; bases not matched to a gene: 6. Per the germline V gene, CDR1 is SGDLS and CDR2 is YYNGEE. The CDR3 extends over 15 amino acids. The CDR3 sequence: CASKGGSRNTGELFF. CDR3 coding DNA: TGTGCCAGCAAGGGCGGGAGCAGGAACACCGGGGAGCTGTTTTTT.

The rearrangement links TRBV7-8 to TRBJ2-7, with 9 positions matching TRBD1. The length of the CDR3 is 16 residues. CDR1 and CDR2 (germline): SGHVS, FQNEAQ. The V segment lost 6 bases and the J segment 5 bases; nucleotides outside the gene matches: 14. CDR3 bases: TGTGCCAGCAGACTAATGGGACAGGGACCTTGGGACGAGCAGTACTTC. Translated: CASRLMGQGPWDEQYF.

The gene calls are TRBV7-2 and TRBJ2-7, with D uncertain. The V end lost 10 bases, the J end lost 4 bases, and 17 bases lay between the germline ends. CDR3 length: 13 residues. Germline CDR1 and CDR2: SGHTA and FQGNSA. The CDR3 sequence is CATTSLSEYEQYF. In nucleotides, the CDR3 is TGTGCCACCACGTCCCTCTCAGAATACGAGCAGTACTTC.

The chain links TRBV11-1 to TRBJ1-5; TRBD1 is a possible D gene (5 bases). V shed 2 bases and J shed 1 base, with 9 bases lying between them. The CDR3 runs 15 residues. Germline CDR1 and CDR2: SGHAT and FQDESV (reference sequence). CDR3 coding DNA: TGTGCCAGCAGCTTAACGGGGCTCAGCAATCAGCCCCAGCATTTT. This codes for CASSLTGLSNQPQHF.

The CDR3 DNA reads TGTGCCAGCTCACCACCTAGGGGTGGGGCCAACGTCCTGACTTTC. It specifies CASSPPRGGANVLTF. This chain connects TRBV18 to TRBJ2-6; the D gene is possibly TRBD1 (5 bases). The CDR3 has 15 residues. Trimming removed 0 bases from V and 3 bases from J, with 6 bases in between. Germline V gives CDR1 KGHSH, CDR2 LQKENI. Supplemented by reference TRBV18 and TRBJ2-6, the full variable domain reads NAGVMQNPRHLVRRRGQEARLRCSPMKGHSHVYWYRQLPEEGLKFMVYLQKENIIDESGMPKERFSAEFPKEGPSILRIQQVVRGDSAAYFCASSPPRGGANVLTFGAGSRLTVL.

The V call is TRBV13, the J call TRBJ2-5; D is unresolved. The CDR3 length is 14 residues. Between the trimmed V and J ends, which lost 0 bases and 0 bases, there was a span of 5 bases. In germline, CDR1 is PRHDT, CDR2 FYEKMQ (reference sequence). CDR3 residues: CASSLGRNQETQYF. CDR3 DNA sequence: TGTGCCAGCAGCTTAGGGAGGAACCAAGAGACCCAGTACTTC. The full variable domain, completed using reference TRBV13 and TRBJ2-5, is AAGVIQSPRHLIKEKRETATLKCYPIPRHDTVYWYQQGPGQDPQFLISFYEKMQSDKGSIPDRFSAQQFSDYHSELNMSSLELGDSALYFCASSLGRNQETQYFGPGTRLLVL.

The V gene is TRBV11-2, the J gene TRBJ2-1, with 16 bases lining up with TRBD2. This CDR3 is built from 19 residues. Per germline, CDR1 SGHAT and CDR2 FQNNGV. V shed 4 bases, J shed 3 bases, and the junction held 9 bases outside the gene matches. CDR3 DNA sequence: TGTGCCAGCAGCTCCCGTGGAGGGACTAGCGGGAGGGTCTACAATGAGCAGTTCTTC. This gives the protein CASSSRGGTSGRVYNEQFF.

The chain combines TRBV7-2 with TRBJ1-1; 8 nucleotides line up with TRBD1. Germline CDR1 reads SGHTA; CDR2 reads FQGNSA. With 4 bases clipped from V and 6 bases from J, the junction kept 10 bases outside the gene matches. The CDR3 length is 15 residues. The CDR3 here is CASSSIPGGIAEAFF. The CDR3 DNA is TGTGCCAGCAGCTCCATTCCAGGGGGCATCGCTGAAGCTTTCTTT.

V is TRBV7-2 and J is TRBJ2-1; 7 bases align to TRBD1. With V trimmed by 4 bases and J by 1 base, 1 base remained unmatched. Per the germline V gene, CDR1 is SGHTA and CDR2 is FQGNSA. This CDR3 is built from 14 residues. CDR3 amino acids: CASSYRGSYNEQFF. The CDR3 DNA is TGTGCCAGCAGCTACAGGGGTTCCTACAATGAGCAGTTCTTC.